This T cell receptor beta chain came from a study of cytomegalovirus exposure and HLA in healthy donors. The PCR made use of 60 Vbeta and 13 Jbeta primers. Clones were read by immunoSEQ multiplex PCR, and TCRdb kept only the in-frame ones, dropping some. Among under 200,000 clones listed, 86% were seen once. As concerns this clone: The antigen is undetermined.

The study, taken as a whole, reports: An Asian-associated ancestry cluster reportedly showed fewer N-insertions than the roughly 700-donor mean in a later analysis. For most subjects, TCR beta sequences were reported to predict HLA-A and HLA-B alleles with accuracy.

The ends lost 0 bases at V and 5 bases at J; junction bases unmatched: 3. Germline V gives CDR1 SGHNT, CDR2 YYREEE (reference sequence). This CDR3 spans 14 amino acids. The sequenced sample consisted of PBMCs. The gene calls are TRBV5-4 and TRBJ2-5, with 8 bases aligning to TRBD2. The sequence was obtained from a woman aged 25 to 39 in good health and CMV-seronegative. The CDR3 DNA reads as TGTGCCAGCAGCTTGGCGGGGGGGCCCGAGACCCAGTACTTC. Protein product: CASSLAGGPETQYF. The whole variable domain, filled in from reference TRBV5-4 and TRBJ2-5, reads ETGVTQSPTHLIKTRGQQVTLRCSSQSGHNTVSWYQQALGQGPQFIFQYYREEENGRGNFPPRFSGLQFPNYSSELNVNALELDDSALYLCASSLAGGPETQYFGPGTRLLVL.